This entry lists 4 T cell receptor beta chains sequenced from one sample in a study of memory CD8 T cells in hepatitis C reinfection. This sample's time point: late/post reinfection, 12 to 24 weeks after detection. The sorted cells went straight to TCR sequencing with no prior in vitro expansion. Clones were read by immunoSEQ multiplex PCR, and TCRdb kept only the in-frame ones, dropping some. The sample carries about 50,000 clones, 89% recorded once. Sequenced material: naive CD8+ T cells sorted from blood. These receptors came from a man aged 18 to 30 with hepatitis C virus infection.

The chain joins TRBV11-2 to TRBJ2-7; D not certain. CDR3 length equals 13 residues. CDR1 SGHAT and CDR2 FQNNGV come from the germline V gene. The V and J ends lost 5 bases and 3 bases respectively, with 11 bases between them. CDR3 loop: CASSPPSSYEQYF. The CDR3 DNA follows: TGTGCCAGCAGCCCACCCTCGAGCTACGAGCAGTACTTC.

The V and J genes are TRBV5-1 and TRBJ2-1; 8 bases fit TRBD1. Unmatched junction bases numbered 12, after V lost 2 bases and J lost 11 bases. This CDR3 has 15 residues. Germline lookup yields CDR1 SGHRS and CDR2 YFSETQ. CDR3 region: CASSLPGQAVDQQFF. In DNA, the CDR3 is TGCGCCAGCAGCTTACCGGGACAGGCTGTAGATCAGCAGTTCTTC.

V gene TRBV27 combines with J gene TRBJ2-5, with 7 bases matching TRBD1. CDR3 size: 15 residues. Unmatched junction bases numbered 5, after V lost 4 bases and J lost 0 bases. Germline V gives CDR1 MNHEY, CDR2 SMNVEV (reference sequence). This CDR3 is CASSWGTEYQETQYF. Written as DNA, the CDR3 is TGTGCCAGCAGTTGGGGGACAGAGTACCAAGAGACCCAGTACTTC.

The V and J genes are TRBV19 and TRBJ1-1; TRBD1 matches 7 bases. The ends lost 7 bases at V and 7 bases at J; junction bases unmatched: 6. The CDR3 spans 12 residues. Germline CDR1 reads LNHDA; CDR2 reads SQIVND (reference sequence). CDR3 residues: CASTRDRVEAFF. The CDR3 DNA reads as TGTGCCAGTACCCGAGACAGGGTTGAAGCTTTCTTT.